This TCR beta chain was profiled in a study of shared clonotypes between healthy human individuals. Study information: Plates per donor: three CD4 naive, three CD4 memory, two CD8 naive, one CD8 memory.

A CD45RA-negative memory subset and a CD45RA+ naive subset were separated from the CD4+ cells. Study-wide results and caveats: Sampling covered nothing but blood. Tissue TCR repertoires likely differ from those found in blood.

The CDR3 has 14 amino acids. Germline V gives CDR1 GTSNPN, CDR2 SVGIG (reference sequence). The V end lost 4 bases, the J end lost 7 bases, and 17 bases lay between the germline ends. This clone has a single count. Its specificity is unknown. Produced via immunoSEQ multiplex PCR; TCRdb's table is partial and in-frame only. The sample consists of about 2 million clones, 85% to 95% of them appearing once. Sequenced sample: naive CD4+ T cells sorted from blood. The subset: CD45RA+ positively selected. The V and J genes are TRBV30 and TRBJ2-1; possibly TRBD1 for D (6 bases). The TCR comes from a man aged 18 to 35 in good health. For the CDR3, the DNA is TGTGCCTGGAACCGGGACAACCCCGGGAATGAGCAGTTCTTC. Encoded protein: CAWNRDNPGNEQFF.